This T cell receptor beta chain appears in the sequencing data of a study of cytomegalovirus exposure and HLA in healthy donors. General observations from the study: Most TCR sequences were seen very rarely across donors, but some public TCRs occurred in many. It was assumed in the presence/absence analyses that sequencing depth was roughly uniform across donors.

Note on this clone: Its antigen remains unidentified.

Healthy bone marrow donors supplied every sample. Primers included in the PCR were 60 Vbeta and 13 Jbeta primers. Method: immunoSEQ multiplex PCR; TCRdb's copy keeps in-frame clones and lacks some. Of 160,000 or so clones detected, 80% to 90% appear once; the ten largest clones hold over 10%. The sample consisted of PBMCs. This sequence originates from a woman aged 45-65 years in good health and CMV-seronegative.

The DNA of the CDR3 is TGTGCCAGCAGCAGCTTGGTTATGCAGGCCGGGGAGCTGTTTTTT. Amino acids: CASSSLVMQAGELFF. This sequence joins TRBV13 and TRBJ2-2; D gene unclear. V lost 5 bases to trimming and J lost 6 bases, with 16 bases between them. This CDR3 comprises 15 residues. Per germline, CDR1 PRHDT and CDR2 FYEKMQ (reference sequence).